The text below deals with one T cell receptor (delta chain). The antigen is not known. Thymocytes were sorted as CD3+ TCRVdelta1+ TCRVdelta2- after alphabeta T cell depletion. Between roughly 98% and 99.6% of sorted thymocytes were Vdelta1+. This CDR3 has 20 amino acids. V lost 3 bases to trimming and J lost 0 bases; unmatched junction nucleotides: 16. The V gene's germline CDR1 is TSWWSYY and CDR2 QGS. This sample is drawn from a study of Vδ1+ human thymocytes. Sequences come from RNA converted to cDNA by reverse transcription. The CDR3 regions were amplified by multiplex PCR from V-gene primers to a constant-region primer. TCRdb re-called the multiplex PCR reads with CATT. The sample lists about 25,000 delta-chain clones; 25% to 35% were seen once. General observations from the study: Many TRG clonotypes were shared between donors; TRD repertoires were essentially private. Thymic TRG and TRD repertoires appeared highly polyclonal, with Gaussian CDR3 length distributions. Despite high sort purity, roughly 21% of thymic T cell receptor delta sequences were Vdelta2.

The sequence was obtained from a boy in the first two years of life who had congenital heart surgery. The sequencing input was Vdelta1+ gamma-delta thymocytes from the thymus. Indicated subset: FACS-sorted CD3+ TCRalphabeta- TCRVdelta1+ TCRVdelta2- thymocytes. The genes are TRDV1 and TRDJ1, with 10 bases matching TRDD3. In DNA, the CDR3 is TGTGCTCTTGGGGACCCCACCGCATCACTGGGGGATCCGGACACCGATAAACTCATCTTT. Its translation is CALGDPTASLGDPDTDKLIF.